This TCR beta chain is drawn from a study of synovial regulatory T cells in juvenile arthritis (dated by TCRdb to 2013 to 2016). A note on the overall study: Among the sequenced patients, a few were classified as therapy-naive, methotrexate plus infliximab was given to one, methotrexate was given to about 6, and treatment information was unavailable for one. Effector T cell subsets from the study cohort were also sequenced for comparisons, but the Treg dataset by itself includes only blood Treg cells and synovial fluid Treg cells. TCR repertoire comparisons included Treg and Teff subsets from about a dozen JIA patients with active disease. Using matched patient samples, the researchers compared TCRbeta CDR3 repertoires across three groups: blood iaTreg cells, other blood Treg cells and synovial fluid Treg cells. Points the paper makes about the study in general: Across patients, iaTreg TCR repertoires were largely private, and these iaTreg repertoires partially overlapped with synovial Teff and blood CPL repertoires. Synovial Treg cells shared more CDR3 sequences with iaTreg cells than with other blood Treg cells, and Chao-Jaccard similarity confirmed that synovial Treg cells were more closely related to iaTreg cells.

Synovial fluid was collected as the synovial sample, alongside matched peripheral blood, from each patient with active arthritis. TCR repertoire donors were approximately 11 juvenile idiopathic arthritis patients with active disease who had not reached inactive disease, 3 polyarticular and 8 oligoarticular. The median age of the TCR-sequenced patients was 9 to 15 years (range 2.4-22.9), and their median disease duration was roughly 7 years (range 0.2-19.1). FOXP3 TSDR demethylation comparable to that of blood and healthy-donor Treg cells was observed in synovial Treg cells, supporting bona fide regulatory lineage commitment. Samples for TCR repertoire analysis were collected at two centres in Italy. With no count recorded, this clone is classed as medium-sized (0.01 to 0.1%) from frequency. Its antigen remains undetermined. Receptors were amplified or captured by the immunoSEQ multiplex PCR assay. Adaptive Biotechnologies carried out the TCRbeta CDR3 sequencing. The authors' pipeline ran thus. Repertoire similarity was assessed with the Chao-modified Jaccard index and with the median clonotype overlap from 200 random subsamples of equal sample size. The similarity analyses were based on either productive nucleotide sequences or amino acid sequences translated in silico. To compare repertoires, the researchers applied hierarchical clustering with single linkage as well as t-SNE, based on Chao-modified Jaccard distances. Repertoire diversity was assessed with the Renyi index over a range of alpha values after the sample sizes were normalised. Entries here come from immuneACCESS through TCRdb and include only in-frame sequences with V and J called. Some clones fail to appear in such tables; in the studies checked, an unresolved V gene covers under half of the shortfall, and the cause of the remainder is unknown. V, J and clone size are taken as reported in that table, and D and trimming were inferred from the DNA itself. The table for this sample shows about 2,500 clones. The ten most abundant clones make up over 11% of the sample.

The CDR3 goes from the cysteine to the phenylalanine over 16 residues. A DNA sequence was not provided. The germline V gene (reference sequence) gives CDR1 as MNHNY and CDR2 as SVGAGI. The sample comprised Treg cells from the synovium. The clonotype comes from a donor under 30 with juvenile idiopathic arthritis. The chain is assembled from TRBV6-6 and TRBJ2-2. The CDR3 loop reads CASSTMPIANTGELFF.